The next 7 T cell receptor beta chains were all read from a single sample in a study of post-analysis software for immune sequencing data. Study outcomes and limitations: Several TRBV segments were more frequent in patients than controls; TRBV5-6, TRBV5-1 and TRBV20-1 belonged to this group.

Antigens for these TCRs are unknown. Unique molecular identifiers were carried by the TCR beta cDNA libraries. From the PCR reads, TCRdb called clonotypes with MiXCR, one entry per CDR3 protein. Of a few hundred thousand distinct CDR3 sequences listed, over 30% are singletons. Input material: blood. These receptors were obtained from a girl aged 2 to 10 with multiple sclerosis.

DNA for the CDR3: TGTGCCAGCAGTGAGATCCGGGACAGTTACGAGCAGTACTTC. Its translation is CASSEIRDSYEQYF. This chain joins TRBV6-1 and TRBJ2-7; 7 bases agree with TRBD1. V lost 3 bases, J lost 4 bases, and 6 bases stayed unmatched. CDR1 and CDR2 from the germline V gene are MNHNS and SASEGT. This CDR3 has 14 amino acids.

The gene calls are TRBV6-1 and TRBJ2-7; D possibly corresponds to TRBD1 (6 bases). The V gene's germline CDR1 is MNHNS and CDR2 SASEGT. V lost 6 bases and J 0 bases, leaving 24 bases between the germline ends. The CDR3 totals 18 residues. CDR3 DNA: TGTGCCAGCAGCCCTAAATCCGCAGGGGCCCCTTACTCCTACGAGCAGTACTTC. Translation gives CASSPKSAGAPYSYEQYF.

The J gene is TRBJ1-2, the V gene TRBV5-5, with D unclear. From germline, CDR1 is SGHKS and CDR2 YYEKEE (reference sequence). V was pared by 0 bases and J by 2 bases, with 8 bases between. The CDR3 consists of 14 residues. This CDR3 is CASSLVNSNYGYTF. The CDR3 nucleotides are TGTGCCAGCAGCTTGGTTAACAGCAACTATGGCTACACCTTC.

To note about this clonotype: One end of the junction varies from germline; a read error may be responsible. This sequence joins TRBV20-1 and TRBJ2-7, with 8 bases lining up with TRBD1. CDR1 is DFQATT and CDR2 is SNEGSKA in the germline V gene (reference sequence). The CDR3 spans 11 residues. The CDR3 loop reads CGAADRVEQYF. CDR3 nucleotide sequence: TGCGGTGCTGCGGACAGGGTCGAGCAGTACTTC.

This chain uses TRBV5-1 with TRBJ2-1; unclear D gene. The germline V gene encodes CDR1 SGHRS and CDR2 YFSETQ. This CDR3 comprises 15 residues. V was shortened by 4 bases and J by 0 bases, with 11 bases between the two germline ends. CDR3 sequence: CASSPDGSSYNEQFF. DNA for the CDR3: TGCGCCAGCAGCCCGGACGGTAGCTCCTACAATGAGCAGTTCTTC.

The CDR3 here is CAISETGHASTDTQYF. The CDR3 nucleotides are TGTGCCATCAGTGAGACAGGACACGCTAGCACAGATACGCAGTATTTT. V gene TRBV10-3 combines with J gene TRBJ2-3, with D tentatively TRBD1 (5 bases). Germline-derived CDR1 and CDR2 are ENHRY and SYGVKD. V was shortened by 2 bases and J by 0 bases, with 12 bases between the two germline ends. CDR3 length equals 16 residues.

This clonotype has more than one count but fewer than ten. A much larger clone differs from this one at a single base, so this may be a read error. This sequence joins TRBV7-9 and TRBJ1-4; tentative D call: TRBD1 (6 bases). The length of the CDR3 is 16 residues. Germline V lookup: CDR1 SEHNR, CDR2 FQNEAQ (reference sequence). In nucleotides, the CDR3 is TGTGCCAGCAGCTTAACTCTGGGACAATCTAATGAAAAACGGTTTTTT. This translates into CASSLTLGQSNEKRFF.